These 4 T cell receptor beta chains were all obtained from the same sample, sequenced in a study of OX40 agonist ivuxolimab in advanced cancers. Method: immunoSEQ multiplex PCR; TCRdb's copy keeps in-frame clones and lacks some. Seen here are around 56,000 clones, approximately 82% observed once, and the top ten hold around 4.3%. This material consisted of CD4+ or CD8+ T cells sorted from blood, taken in a trial of the OX40 agonist ivuxolimab. The origin of the receptors is an adult with an advanced solid tumor such as melanoma, head and neck, liver or kidney cancer.

This sequence joins TRBV11-3 and TRBJ2-7; D call uncertain. The CDR3 length is 15 residues. Deletions cut 2 bases from V and 0 bases from J, with 11 bases between. Germline CDR1 reads SGHNT; CDR2 reads YENEEA. The CDR3 nucleotides are TGTGCCAGCAGCTTAAGTCGACGGCACTCCTACGAGCAGTACTTC. This sequence encodes CASSLSRRHSYEQYF.

This chain connects TRBV6-1 to TRBJ2-3; 10 nucleotides line up with TRBD2. The CDR3 sequence is 14 residues long. The V gene end was trimmed by 7 bases and the J gene end by 6 bases; junction bases not matched to a gene: 7. CDR1 is MNHNS and CDR2 is SASEGT in the germline V gene. Here the CDR3 DNA reads TGTGCCAGCACCCCGGGACTAGCGACCGATACGCAGTATTTT. Its protein is CASTPGLATDTQYF.

This chain connects TRBV9 to TRBJ2-2; D is perhaps TRBD2 (6 bases). The CDR3 is 17 residues long. Germline V gene data show CDR1 as SGDLS and CDR2 as YYNGEE. V was trimmed by 3 bases and J by 2 bases, leaving 17 bases between them. For the CDR3, the DNA is TGTGCCAGCAGCGCCTACGGGGCTAGCGCCAACACCGGGGAGCTGTTTTTT. It specifies CASSAYGASANTGELFF.

CDR3 sequence: CASSSGIRETQYF. The CDR3 nucleotides are TGTGCCAGTAGTTCAGGGATACGCGAGACCCAGTACTTC. The V call is TRBV19, the J call TRBJ2-5; D may be TRBD1 (5 bases). Germline CDR1 is LNHDA and CDR2 is SQIVND (reference sequence). V lost 5 bases, J lost 5 bases, and 12 bases lay in between. The CDR3 covers 13 residues.